What follows describes a single T cell receptor beta chain. These data belong to a study of blood T cell repertoires in COVID-19. Germline values: CDR1 KGHSH, CDR2 LQKENI. This CDR3 is 18 amino acids long. V was trimmed by 6 bases and J by 1 base, leaving 19 bases between them. Profiling relied on immunoSEQ multiplex PCR, and the TCRdb table lists in-frame clones only, not all of them. The sample lists 98,000 or so clones; roughly four fifths were seen once. The rearrangement uses TRBV18 and TRBJ2-6; a possible D gene is TRBD1 (6 bases). The clonotype originates from a man between 60 and 70 years old with acute or convalescent COVID-19. The sample comprised peripheral blood. This CDR3 is CASSPGAPFLSGANVLTF. Written as DNA, the CDR3 is TGTGCCAGCTCCCCAGGGGCTCCTTTTCTTTCTGGGGCCAACGTCCTGACTTTC.